The source of this T cell receptor beta chain is a study of blood T cell repertoires in COVID-19. Seattle patient enrollment occurred during active infection, with longitudinal follow-up thereafter. As handled by the study authors: Researchers report that nucleated cell counts were estimated from reference gene primer amplification. Profiled with immunoSEQ multiplex PCR; TCRdb holds only in-frame clones, not every one. The V and J calls and clone size were taken over from that table, and D and trimming were inferred from the DNA. Here the sample spans 540,000 or so clones, approximately 88% being singletons. The clonotype originates from a woman in her forties or fifties with COVID-19, enrolled during active disease. Sequencing was done on a sample of peripheral blood.

The CDR3 DNA sequence: TGTGCCAGCACCACGCCGGGAAACAATTCACCCCTCCACTTT. Translated, it gives CASTTPGNNSPLHF. V usage is TRBV6-1 and J usage is TRBJ1-6; D is unresolved. Germline V gene lookup returns CDR1 MNHNS and CDR2 SASEGT. V lost 7 bases, J lost 7 bases, and 14 bases lay in between. The CDR3 is made up of 14 amino acids.